What follows are 27 T cell receptor beta chains derived from one specimen sequenced in a study of control samples from healthy donors and cancer patients (dated by TCRdb to about 2020). The method was the immunoSEQ multiplex PCR assay. TCRdb took this table from immuneACCESS and kept in-frame rearrangements with V and J called. Such tables lack part of the clones; where checked against another copy, unresolved V genes explain under half of the gap, and the rest is unexplained. In this sample the table shows about 100,000 clones, about 90% of which occur a single time. The ten largest clonotypes hold over 15% of the sample. The sample comprised blood. All receptors derive from a woman aged 50 to 60 in good health.

This chain joins TRBV9 and TRBJ2-1; no reliable D call. The CDR3 sequence is 14 residues long. Trimming took off 3 bases at V and 4 bases at J, with 11 bases between the two ends. Germline assignment: CDR1 SGDLS and CDR2 YYNGEE. CDR3 coding DNA: TGTGCCAGCAGCGGACTGGACGGGTACAATGAGCAGTTCTTC. This codes for CASSGLDGYNEQFF.

The chain uses TRBV14 and TRBJ2-1, with 12 bases matching TRBD2. Germline CDR1 reads SGHDN; CDR2 reads FVKESK. J lost 6 bases, V lost 3 bases, and 6 bases had no gene match. This CDR3 is built from 16 residues. CDR3 in amino acids: CASSHPTSGRGNEQFF. CDR3 nucleotides: TGTGCCAGCAGCCATCCGACTAGCGGGAGAGGCAATGAGCAGTTCTTC.

The chain uses TRBV2 and TRBJ1-5, with D perhaps matching TRBD1 (6 bases). V lost 4 bases, J lost 0 bases, and 10 bases lay in between. The CDR3 covers 15 residues. Germline V gene data show CDR1 as SNHLY and CDR2 as FYNNEI. CDR3 region: CASSVGGPSNQPQHF. The CDR3 DNA reads as TGTGCCAGCAGTGTTGGGGGGCCTAGCAATCAGCCCCAGCATTTT.

The chain uses TRBV21-1 and TRBJ2-5; TRBD1 is the table's D call, not checked against the DNA. TRBV21-1 is annotated as a pseudogene. The CDR3 has 15 amino acids. The CDR3, as DNA: TGTGCCAGCAGCACTTGGGTTGGCAGGGGAGAGACCCAGTACTTC. It translates to CASSTWVGRGETQYF.

The rearrangement links TRBV7-3 to TRBJ2-1, with 8 bases matching TRBD2. Germline values: CDR1 SGHTA, CDR2 FQGTGA. This CDR3 has 15 amino acids. The V and J ends lost 1 base and 9 bases, in that order; junction bases with no gene match: 8. The CDR3, as DNA: TGTGCCAGCAGCTTAATCCCGACTAGCGTAGGTGAGCAGTTCTTC. Translating gives CASSLIPTSVGEQFF.

This clone was detected only a few times. The rearrangement links TRBV4-3 to TRBJ2-2; TRBD1 agrees at 7 bases. Trimming at V came to 4 bases and at J to 7 bases, leaving 3 bases not matched to a gene. The CDR3 covers 13 residues. The germline V gene has CDR1 LGHNA and CDR2 YSLEER. DNA for the CDR3: TGCGCCAGCAGCCTGACAGGGAACGGGGAGCTGTTTTTT. Encoded protein: CASSLTGNGELFF.

The V and J genes are TRBV29-1 and TRBJ2-5; D is unresolved. The CDR3 extends over 13 amino acids. Germline CDR1 SQVTM, CDR2 ANQGSEA. Trimming shortened V by 6 bases and J by 5 bases, and 16 bases separated the two germline ends. The CDR3 sequence: CSVGKGTVETQYF. Written as DNA, the CDR3 is TGCAGCGTCGGAAAGGGAACGGTGGAGACCCAGTACTTC.

V usage is TRBV12-3 or TRBV12-4 and J usage is TRBJ1-5; unclear D gene. The CDR3 spans 12 residues. The V end lost 6 bases, the J end lost 7 bases, and 10 bases lay between the germline ends. CDR3 nucleotides: TGTGCCAGCAGCGGGTCCAGCCAGCCCCAGCATTTT. Its protein is CASSGSSQPQHF.

The genes are TRBV4-1 and TRBJ2-2, with a possible D match to TRBD2 (5 bases). CDR1 is MGHRA and CDR2 is YSYEKL in the germline V gene. This CDR3 comprises 14 residues. The V end lost 1 base, the J end lost 7 bases, and 10 bases lay between the germline ends. CDR3 loop: CASSQVVGGGELFF. CDR3 DNA sequence: TGCGCCAGCAGCCAAGTCGTAGGAGGCGGGGAGCTGTTTTTT.

V gene TRBV7-3 combines with J gene TRBJ2-7; no firm D call. Trimming removed 2 bases at V and 5 bases at J, with 10 bases between. There are 13 residues in the CDR3. The germline V gene encodes CDR1 SGHTA and CDR2 FQGTGA. DNA of the CDR3: TGTGCCAGCAGCTTAGGCCGCGTCGACGAGCAGTACTTC. Residues: CASSLGRVDEQYF.

The chain joins TRBV5-1 to TRBJ2-3; D is possibly TRBD1 or TRBD2 (5 bases each). Trimming removed 0 bases at V and 4 bases at J, with 12 bases between. CDR3 size: 15 residues. Germline V gives CDR1 SGHRS, CDR2 YFSETQ. The CDR3 region is CASSLGGARSDTQYF. In DNA form, the CDR3 reads TGCGCCAGCAGCTTGGGAGGGGCGCGTTCAGATACGCAGTATTTT.

The chain joins TRBV5-6 to TRBJ2-2, with 10 bases matching TRBD2. The CDR3 is made up of 18 amino acids. The V gene end was trimmed by 5 bases and the J gene end by 3 bases; junction bases not matched to a gene: 13. Germline V gene sequence: CDR1 SGHDT, CDR2 YYEEEE. CDR3 bases: TGTGCCAGCAGGAATCCGGGACTAGCGTTAGACGACACCGGGGAGCTGTTTTTT. Translating gives CASRNPGLALDDTGELFF.

The chain links TRBV3-1 (or the pseudogene TRBV3-2) to TRBJ1-5, with D possibly TRBD1 on 6 matching bases. CDR1 LGHDT and CDR2 YNNKEL come from the germline V gene (reference sequence). V dropped 0 bases and J dropped 0 bases, with 12 bases sitting between them. The CDR3 has 17 amino acids. The CDR3 DNA follows: TGTGCCAGCAGCCAAGATTGGGGGGGCTATAGCAATCAGCCCCAGCATTTT. Encoded protein: CASSQDWGGYSNQPQHF.

The chain links TRBV12-3 or TRBV12-4 to TRBJ1-4; the D is unclear. Trimming cost V 2 bases and J 14 bases, with 12 bases left between them. CDR3 length: 12 residues. The CDR3 DNA reads as TGTGCCAGCAGTTTAAGAGGGAGCGGGCTGTTTTTT. Protein sequence: CASSLRGSGLFF.

The gene calls are TRBV4-1 and TRBJ1-1; D unresolved. This CDR3 spans 14 amino acids. The V end lost 2 bases, the J end lost 3 bases, and 10 bases lay between the germline ends. Germline CDR1 reads MGHRA; CDR2 reads YSYEKL. CDR3 nucleotide sequence: TGCGCCAGCAGCCAACCTTGGCTGGACACTGAAGCTTTCTTT. Translating it yields CASSQPWLDTEAFF.

V gene TRBV6-5 combines with J gene TRBJ1-5; no definite D call. Per the germline V gene, CDR1 is MNHEY and CDR2 is SVGAGI. CDR3 size: 12 residues. V was shortened by 7 bases and J by 3 bases, with 7 bases between the two germline ends. CDR3 in amino acids: CASKSHNQPQHF. The CDR3 DNA sequence: TGTGCCAGCAAAAGCCACAATCAGCCCCAGCATTTT.

The J gene is TRBJ2-1, the V gene TRBV6-5, with D tentatively TRBD2 (6 bases). The CDR3 extends over 11 amino acids. From germline, CDR1 is MNHEY and CDR2 SVGAGI. V was cut by 6 bases and J by 11 bases, with 11 bases left in between. CDR3 in amino acids: CASSRGTKQFF. The CDR3 DNA is TGTGCCAGCAGCCGGGGGACGAAGCAGTTCTTC.

The rearrangement links TRBV7-6 to TRBJ2-5, with D tentatively TRBD1 (7 bases). The germline V gene encodes CDR1 SGHVS and CDR2 FNYEAQ. This CDR3 spans 18 amino acids. The V and J ends lost 5 bases and 1 base respectively, with 23 bases between them. CDR3 sequence reads: CASSGGSISGGIQETQYF. The DNA of the CDR3 is TGTGCCAGCAGCGGGGGGTCGATTTCAGGGGGGATCCAAGAGACCCAGTACTTC. Based on the CDR3 plus reference TRBV7-6 and TRBJ2-5, the full variable domain is GAGVSQSPRYKVTKRGQDVALRCDPISGHVSLYWYRQALGQGPEFLTYFNYEAQQDKSGLPNDRFSAERPEGSISTLTIQRTEQRDSAMYRCASSGGSISGGIQETQYFGPGTRLLVL.

Concerning this clone: Different DNA sequences within this sample yield the same CDR3. The chain employs TRBV5-1 and TRBJ1-3, with no clear D. V dropped 0 bases and J dropped 1 base, with 5 bases sitting between them. Germline V CDR1 and CDR2: SGHRS, YFSETQ. This CDR3 has 14 amino acids. The CDR3 is CASSLEGSGNTIYF. CDR3 in DNA: TGCGCCAGCAGCTTGGAGGGTTCTGGAAACACCATATATTTT.

The chain links TRBV25-1 to TRBJ2-7, with D possibly matching TRBD2 (6 bases). CDR1 MGHDK and CDR2 SYGVNS come from the germline V gene. CDR3 size: 15 residues. Trimming removed 3 bases at V and 5 bases at J, with 17 bases between. CDR3 DNA sequence: TGTGCCAGCAGTGACGGGTCCGGGGGTAGGAACGAGCAGTACGTC. This codes for CASSDGSGGRNEQYV.

V and J are TRBV9 and TRBJ2-3; D could derive from TRBD1 or TRBD2 (6 bases each). Trimming removed 5 bases from V and 1 base from J, with 14 bases in between. This CDR3 comprises 15 residues. CDR1 and CDR2 (germline): SGDLS, YYNGEE. CDR3 loop: CASSSSGARTDTQYF. The CDR3 DNA sequence: TGTGCCAGCAGTTCATCGGGGGCCCGCACAGATACGCAGTATTTT.

The chain recombines TRBV28 with TRBJ1-3; 7 bases line up with TRBD1. V dropped 6 bases and J dropped 0; count of bases not matched to a gene: 5. Looked up from germline, CDR1 is MDHEN and CDR2 is SYDVKM. The CDR3 is 15 residues long. The CDR3 nucleotides read TGTGCCAGCAGGCACAGGGGAATCTCTGGAAACACCATATATTTT. It specifies CASRHRGISGNTIYF.

The gene calls are TRBV6-5 and TRBJ2-3, with 7 bases aligning to TRBD1. Germline V CDR1 and CDR2: MNHEY, SVGAGI. This CDR3 has 15 amino acids. V gave up 4 bases and J gave up 3 bases; unmatched junction bases: 7. The CDR3 DNA follows: TGTGCCAGCAGTTCTCCGCGACAGGGTACAGATACGCAGTATTTT. Protein sequence: CASSSPRQGTDTQYF.

The chain is built from TRBV30 and TRBJ2-1; 7 bases are shared with TRBD2. CDR3 length: 15 amino acids. The germline V gene has CDR1 GTSNPN and CDR2 SVGIG (reference sequence). The V gene end was trimmed by 4 bases and the J gene end by 10 bases; junction bases not matched to a gene: 16. The CDR3 DNA sequence: TGTGCCTGGACCCAAGGCGGGGGTCCGCAAAGGGAGCAGTTCTTC. Its translation: CAWTQGGGPQREQFF.

The chain joins TRBV15 to TRBJ2-7; D gene ambiguous. Trimming stripped 6 bases from V and 1 base from J, with 7 bases between. Germline CDR1 reads LNHNV; CDR2 reads YYDKDF (reference sequence). This CDR3 contains 12 residues. CDR3 sequence reads: CATSQDSYEQYV. The CDR3 DNA reads TGTGCCACCAGTCAAGATTCCTACGAGCAGTACGTC.

This chain links TRBV3-1 (or the pseudogene TRBV3-2) with TRBJ2-5; D unclear. V lost 4 bases and J 3 bases, leaving 9 bases between the germline ends. Germline CDR1 reads LGHDT; CDR2 reads YNNKEL (reference sequence). The CDR3 totals 13 residues. CDR3 in DNA: TGTGCCAGCAGCCTTGCAGCGAAAGAGACCCAGTACTTC. Amino acid sequence: CASSLAAKETQYF.

The V gene is TRBV15, the J gene TRBJ1-2; weak D call: TRBD1 (6 bases). The CDR3 contains 14 residues. Germline V gene sequence: CDR1 LNHNV, CDR2 YYDKDF (reference sequence). V lost 0 bases and J lost 8, with 13 bases in between. CDR3 nucleotide sequence: TGTGCCACCAGCAGAGATCCAGGGGATAGGGGCTACACCTTC. The encoded protein is CATSRDPGDRGYTF.